Listed here are 32 T cell receptor beta chains from one sample, sequenced in a study of blood T cell repertoires in COVID-19. Sequencing used immunoSEQ multiplex PCR; TCRdb keeps in-frame clones, though not all of them. The sample lists about 530,000 clones; roughly 91% were seen once. Material for sequencing was peripheral blood. All receptors come from a woman between 45 and 65 years old with COVID-19, enrolled during active disease.

On this clone: In the same sample, other DNA sequences code for this CDR3. This chain joins TRBV9 and TRBJ1-1, with TRBD1 matching 10 bases. CDR1 is SGDLS and CDR2 is YYNGEE in the germline V gene. The CDR3 is 15 amino acids. The V gene end was trimmed by 0 bases and the J gene end by 4 bases; junction bases not matched to a gene: 3. CDR3 nucleotides: TGTGCCAGCAGCGTAGCAAGGACAGGGGGCACTGAAGCTTTCTTT. Its protein product is CASSVARTGGTEAFF.

This chain links TRBV10-3 with TRBJ2-5; 9 bases match TRBD1. V was pared by 2 bases and J by 4 bases, with 5 bases of the junction left unmatched. CDR3 size: 15 residues. The germline V gene encodes CDR1 ENHRY and CDR2 SYGVKD. CDR3: CAISEGGQGRETQYF. The CDR3 DNA follows: TGTGCCATCAGTGAGGGGGGACAGGGCCGAGAGACCCAGTACTTC.

The CDR3 DNA is TGTGCCAGCAGCGTAGGCCGGGGTTATAACTATGGCTACACCTTC. Translating gives CASSVGRGYNYGYTF. The genes are TRBV9 and TRBJ1-2; no definite D call. From germline, CDR1 is SGDLS and CDR2 YYNGEE. This CDR3 spans 15 amino acids. V gave up 0 bases and J gave up 1 base, with 10 bases separating them. The full variable domain, rest sourced from reference TRBV9 and TRBJ1-2, is DSGVTQTPKHLITATGQRVTLRCSPRSGDLSVYWYQQSLDQGLQFLIQYYNGEERAKGNILERFSAQQFPDLHSELNLSSLELGDSALYFCASSVGRGYNYGYTFGSGTRLTVV.

Regarding this clone: At the DNA level, this CDR3 is encoded by other sequences in the same sample as well. V usage is TRBV18 and J usage is TRBJ1-1; D gene unclear. Germline CDR1 and CDR2: KGHSH and LQKENI. Trimming took off 2 bases at V and 2 bases at J, with 6 bases between the two ends. The CDR3 is 13 amino acids. As DNA, the CDR3 is TGTGCCAGCTCACCAGCGGTAAACACTGAAGCTTTCTTT. Encoded protein: CASSPAVNTEAFF.

The chain couples TRBV29-1 to TRBJ2-3, with 9 bases matching TRBD1. With 4 bases clipped from V and 4 bases from J, the junction kept 9 bases outside the gene matches. CDR3 size: 15 residues. Germline V lookup: CDR1 SQVTM, CDR2 ANQGSEA. The CDR3 region is CSVVPGTGRADTQYF. The CDR3 DNA follows: TGCAGCGTTGTACCCGGGACAGGGCGAGCAGATACGCAGTATTTT.

This clone showed up just once. The chain has TRBV15 and TRBJ2-1; D unresolved. There are 13 residues in the CDR3. CDR1 is LNHNV, CDR2 YYDKDF, per germline (reference sequence). V lost 1 base and J 8 bases, leaving 9 bases between the germline ends. In DNA, the CDR3 is TGTGCCACCAGCAGAGGACGAGGCCATGAGCAGTTCTTC. Encoded protein: CATSRGRGHEQFF.

This clone was seen once. This chain joins TRBV11-1 and TRBJ2-7; tentative D call: TRBD2 (5 bases). CDR1 and CDR2 from the germline V gene are SGHAT and FQDESV (reference sequence). Between the trimmed V and J ends, which lost 3 bases and 5 bases, there was a span of 8 bases. The CDR3 has 12 residues. The CDR3 DNA sequence: TGTGCCAGCAGCTTCGGAGCGGACGAGCAGTACTTC. This gives the protein CASSFGADEQYF. Drawing the rest from reference TRBV11-1 and TRBJ2-7, the complete variable domain is EAEVAQSPRYKITEKSQAVAFWCDPISGHATLYWYRQILGQGPELLVQFQDESVVDDSQLPKDRFSAERLKGVDSTLKIQPAELGDSAMYLCASSFGADEQYFGPGTRLTVT.

This sequence joins TRBV12-5 and TRBJ1-4, with 8 bases fitting TRBD1. The V and J ends lost 4 bases and 4 bases, in that order; junction bases with no gene match: 5. This CDR3 region has 15 residues. Germline V gives CDR1 LGHNT, CDR2 FRNRAP. This chain's CDR3 is CASGSLGQVNEKLFF. DNA for the CDR3: TGTGCTAGTGGTTCGTTGGGACAGGTTAATGAAAAACTGTTTTTT.

The CDR3 DNA follows: TGTGCCAGTAGGGGTGACACCCCAGCTAACTATGGCTACACCTTC. Its translation is CASRGDTPANYGYTF. The chain recombines TRBV19 with TRBJ1-2; D ambiguous. The CDR3 loop spans 15 amino acids. Germline CDR1 reads LNHDA; CDR2 reads SQIVND (reference sequence). Trimming left V 6 bases short and J 0 bases short, with 14 bases between.

V usage is TRBV29-1 and J usage is TRBJ1-1; the D is unclear. CDR3 length: 13 amino acids. Deletions cut 3 bases from V and 3 bases from J, with 11 bases between. Germline CDR1 is SQVTM and CDR2 is ANQGSEA. The CDR3 DNA reads TGCAGCGTTGAGCGAGGGTTCGACACTGAAGCTTTCTTT. It codes for CSVERGFDTEAFF.

A note on this clone: Other DNA sequences in this sample translate to the same CDR3. This sequence joins TRBV3-1 (or the pseudogene TRBV3-2) and TRBJ1-2, with D unresolved. V was shortened by 1 base and J by 0 bases, with 6 bases between the two germline ends. This CDR3 comprises 14 residues. The germline CDR1 and CDR2 sequences are LGHDT and YNNKEL (reference sequence). CDR3 loop: CASSQGRTNYGYTF. The CDR3 DNA sequence: TGTGCCAGCAGCCAAGGCAGGACTAACTATGGCTACACCTTC.

The chain is built from TRBV7-6 and TRBJ2-7, with 7 bases matching TRBD2. This CDR3 region has 15 residues. With 2 bases clipped from V and 6 bases from J, the junction kept 10 bases outside the gene matches. Germline V gene sequence: CDR1 SGHVS, CDR2 FNYEAQ. CDR3 sequence (DNA): TGTGCCAGCAGCTTACACGGGGGGAGGCTCACCGAGCAGTACTTC. Its protein is CASSLHGGRLTEQYF.

The gene calls are TRBV29-1 and TRBJ1-2; no reliable D call. The ends were cut back, 0 bases at V and 1 base at J, with 3 bases in the middle. The germline V gene encodes CDR1 SQVTM and CDR2 ANQGSEA. This CDR3 has 12 amino acids. The CDR3, as DNA: TGCAGCGTTGAAGATAATAACTATGGCTACACCTTC. Amino acids: CSVEDNNYGYTF.

The CDR3 reads CASRWTVNTEAFF. CDR3 nucleotides: TGTGCCAGCAGATGGACTGTGAACACTGAAGCTTTCTTT. The chain is built from TRBV7-9 and TRBJ1-1; D not resolved. V was cut by 6 bases and J by 0 bases, with 8 bases left in between. The CDR3 is 13 residues long. Germline assignment: CDR1 SEHNR and CDR2 FQNEAQ (reference sequence).

V usage is TRBV7-9 and J usage is TRBJ2-5; TRBD2 is a possible D gene (6 bases). In germline, CDR1 is SEHNR, CDR2 FQNEAQ (reference sequence). This CDR3 has 15 amino acids. Trimming took off 0 bases at V and 0 bases at J, with 8 bases between the two ends. The CDR3 DNA reads TGTGCCAGCAGCTTAGCAGCGGGCTACCAAGAGACCCAGTACTTC. Residues: CASSLAAGYQETQYF.

The chain joins TRBV6-6 to TRBJ2-3; D is unresolved. The V end was cut by 2 bases, the J end by 3 bases, with 9 bases between. This CDR3 has 14 residues. CDR1 and CDR2 from the germline V gene are MNHNY and SVGAGI (reference sequence). CDR3 loop: CASSYGGETDTQYF. The CDR3 region has the DNA TGTGCCAGCAGTTACGGTGGTGAGACAGATACGCAGTATTTT.

J is TRBJ2-7 and V is TRBV29-1; TRBD1 aligns across 10 bases. Germline V lookup: CDR1 SQVTM, CDR2 ANQGSEA. J lost 2 bases, V lost 7 bases, and 8 bases had no gene match. CDR3 length equals 14 residues. CDR3 sequence reads: CSAAGTGVAYEQYF. The CDR3 nucleotides read TGCAGCGCCGCCGGGACAGGGGTGGCCTACGAGCAGTACTTC.

This chain connects TRBV5-1 to TRBJ2-3, with unresolved D. The CDR3 loop spans 15 amino acids. Germline values: CDR1 SGHRS, CDR2 YFSETQ. Trimming took off 0 bases at V and 6 bases at J, with 14 bases between the two ends. DNA of the CDR3: TGCGCCAGCAGCTTGGTTACAGCTGCAAGCGATACGCAGTATTTT. Translation: CASSLVTAASDTQYF.

The chain recombines TRBV24-1 with TRBJ1-5; no clear D gene. CDR1 KGHDR and CDR2 SFDVKD come from the germline V gene. The CDR3 has 14 amino acids. V gave up 3 bases and J gave up 0 bases, with 5 bases separating them. The CDR3, as DNA: TGTGCCACCAGTGATCCCAATAGCAATCAGCCCCAGCATTTT. Protein product: CATSDPNSNQPQHF.

The chain joins TRBV28 to TRBJ1-4; weak D call: TRBD1 (6 bases). Germline CDR1 and CDR2: MDHEN and SYDVKM. The V end was cut by 10 bases, the J end by 5 bases, with 14 bases between. This CDR3 contains 13 residues. The CDR3 DNA sequence: TGTGCCATTACTGACAGGCTCAATGAAAAACTGTTTTTT. As protein: CAITDRLNEKLFF.

This clone turned up a few times. The V gene is TRBV25-1, the J gene TRBJ1-1, with D unclear. The CDR3 extends over 11 amino acids. V gave up 4 bases and J gave up 6 bases, with 6 bases separating them. Germline V gene data show CDR1 as MGHDK and CDR2 as SYGVNS. The CDR3, as DNA: TGTGCCAGCAGTGCGTCGGCTGAAGCTTTCTTT. Protein sequence: CASSASAEAFF.

The chain links TRBV9 to TRBJ2-1; the D is unclear. CDR1 is SGDLS, CDR2 YYNGEE, per germline. V lost 2 bases and J 1 base, leaving 7 bases between the germline ends. The CDR3 loop spans 14 amino acids. The CDR3 DNA reads TGTGCCAGCAGCGTGGGCTTTTCCTACAATGAGCAGTTCTTC. It encodes CASSVGFSYNEQFF.

The V and J genes are TRBV27 and TRBJ1-6; the D gene is possibly TRBD1 (6 bases). Germline V gene sequence: CDR1 MNHEY, CDR2 SMNVEV (reference sequence). V gave up 0 bases and J gave up 10 bases, with 13 bases separating them. The CDR3 length is 15 residues. The CDR3 is CASSLSTGIGSPLHF. CDR3 DNA sequence: TGTGCCAGCAGTTTATCAACAGGGATAGGATCACCCCTCCACTTT.

This chain links TRBV5-8 with TRBJ2-7; 11 bases agree with TRBD1. V was pared by 4 bases and J by 8 bases, with 11 bases of the junction left unmatched. The CDR3 is 15 residues long. CDR1 and CDR2 (germline): SGHTS, YDEGEE. CDR3: CASSLRTGGGIKQYF. The DNA of the CDR3 is TGTGCCAGCAGCCTTCGGACAGGGGGCGGAATCAAGCAGTACTTC.

The V call is TRBV5-1, the J call TRBJ1-2; 7 bases fit TRBD1. From germline, CDR1 is SGHRS and CDR2 YFSETQ. This CDR3 contains 14 residues. The trim removed 5 bases at V and 6 bases at J, leaving 10 bases unmatched. This chain's CDR3 is CASRDGQVEDGYTF. CDR3 DNA: TGCGCCAGCAGAGACGGACAGGTGGAGGATGGCTACACCTTC.

The chain recombines TRBV6-5 with TRBJ2-5, with TRBD2 identical over 8 bases. V lost 4 bases and J lost 2; bases outside the gene matches: 6. The CDR3 loop spans 15 amino acids. CDR1 and CDR2 from the germline V gene are MNHEY and SVGAGI. CDR3 amino acids: CASSLILAAQETQYF. For the CDR3, the DNA is TGTGCCAGCAGTTTGATACTAGCGGCTCAAGAGACCCAGTACTTC.

The chain employs TRBV18 and TRBJ2-7; the D gene is possibly TRBD1 (5 bases). Trimming shortened V by 2 bases and J by 1 base, and 15 bases separated the two germline ends. CDR3 length: 16 amino acids. Germline V lookup: CDR1 KGHSH, CDR2 LQKENI. The CDR3, as DNA: TGTGCCAGCTCACCAATGGGCCAGGGCAGGTCCTACGAGCAGTACTTC. Translation: CASSPMGQGRSYEQYF.

The CDR3 protein is CASSQGKEDIGLFNQPQHF. The CDR3, as DNA: TGTGCCAGCTCCCAGGGTAAAGAGGACATAGGTCTTTTCAATCAGCCCCAGCATTTT. J is TRBJ1-5 and V is TRBV18, with TRBD1 as a possible D gene (5 bases). The germline V gene encodes CDR1 KGHSH and CDR2 LQKENI. The CDR3 runs to 19 residues. V was pared by 6 bases and J by 3 bases, with 27 bases between.

The chain recombines TRBV4-1 with TRBJ1-3; 7 bases match TRBD1. V lost 5 bases to trimming and J lost 8 bases; unmatched junction nucleotides: 6. CDR3 length: 13 amino acids. CDR1 and CDR2 from the germline V gene are MGHRA and YSYEKL. The CDR3 spells CASSTDRVDTIYF. The CDR3 DNA sequence: TGCGCCAGCAGCACTGACAGGGTGGACACCATATATTTT.

J is TRBJ2-7 and V is TRBV5-5; TRBD1 matches at 7 bases. The CDR3 length is 14 residues. CDR1 is SGHKS and CDR2 is YYEKEE in the germline V gene (reference sequence). After removal of 6 bases from V and 6 bases from J, the junction contained 12 bases not matched to a gene. CDR3 nucleotide sequence: TGTGCCAGCAACCGTCCGGGACAGCACATCGAGCAGTACTTC. This encodes CASNRPGQHIEQYF.

This clone has only a few counts. V gene TRBV5-6 combines with J gene TRBJ1-1; D is possibly TRBD1 (5 bases). CDR1 and CDR2 (germline): SGHDT, YYEEEE. The V and J ends lost 1 base and 1 base respectively, with 11 bases between them. The length of the CDR3 is 15 residues. CDR3 region: CASSLLGGANTEAFF. The CDR3 nucleotides are TGTGCCAGCAGCTTGCTGGGGGGAGCGAACACTGAAGCTTTCTTT.

The chain employs TRBV19 and TRBJ2-2, with D possibly matching TRBD1 (5 bases). There are 13 residues in the CDR3. Germline CDR1 reads LNHDA; CDR2 reads SQIVND (reference sequence). V shed 2 bases and J shed 7 bases, with 8 bases lying between them. In DNA, the CDR3 is TGTGCCAGTAGTATACAGGGTATCGGGGAGCTGTTTTTT. Translation gives CASSIQGIGELFF. The whole variable domain, remainder taken from reference TRBV19 and TRBJ2-2, is DGGITQSPKYLFRKEGQNVTLSCEQNLNHDAMYWYRQDPGQGLRLIYYSQIVNDFQKGDIAEGYSVSREKKESFPLTVTSAQKNPTAFYLCASSIQGIGELFFGEGSRLTVL.